The clone carrying this T cell receptor beta chain has a handful of counts. No antigen is known for it. For every donor, a draw yielded 9.5 to 10 milliliters of peripheral blood. For the second PCR, which ran for about 7 to 11 cycles, a sample-barcoded 5' primer and a J-beta primer mix were used. Every cDNA molecule carried a tag from a template-switch adaptor bearing 12 random nucleotides. TCRdb itself ran the 5' RACE reads through MiXCR, one entry per CDR3 protein. Seen here are fewer than 1,000,000 distinct CDR3 sequences, around half observed once, and the top ten hold 15% to 20%. Germline V gives CDR1 MDHEN, CDR2 SYDVKM. The CDR3 is 14 amino acids. The sample comes from a study of blood T cells in healthy people across ages. The study's findings and limits: Among long-lived donors, naive CD4+ cells were more numerous and diversity higher than in aged donors. Among T cells, TCR beta diversity per million cells dropped roughly linearly as age rose.

This clonotype was obtained from a man older than 75 in good health. The sequencing sample was made of blood. This rearrangement joins TRBV28 to TRBJ2-4; 12 bases fit TRBD2. Near its end, the DNA agrees better with TRBJ2-7, so the J call may be wrong. In DNA form, the CDR3 reads TGTGCCAGCAGTTTATCTAGCGGGAGGGTCGAGCAGTACTTC. Translating gives CASSLSSGRVEQYF.